The sequence of this T cell receptor (beta chain) was determined in a study of T cell responses to AZD1222 COVID-19 vaccine. Overall study results and limits: Donors skewed white British and female; clonal diversity was possibly underestimated. Unmutated variant regions are reportedly the target of nearly half of TCRs that are spike-specific. Across spike, vaccine-associated CD4 TCRs were found, dominant at 160-218 and 743-854.

Profiled with immunoSEQ multiplex PCR; TCRdb holds only in-frame clones, not every one. This sample has fewer than 85,000 clones, with 80% to 90% found just once. Turning to this clone: What it recognizes is unknown.

V shed 5 bases and J 3 bases; nucleotides not matched to a gene: 5. The CDR3 is made up of 14 amino acids. Germline V lookup: CDR1 SGHAT, CDR2 FQNNGV. Source: peripheral blood, taken on day 0 of AZD1222 vaccination. The J gene is TRBJ2-3, the V gene TRBV11-2; 7 nucleotides align to TRBD1. The receptor was isolated from an adult in good health. DNA of the CDR3: TGTGCCAGCAGCCCCGACAGGGTTACAGATACGCAGTATTTT. Translating it yields CASSPDRVTDTQYF.